These 26 T cell receptor beta chains were all obtained from the same sample, sequenced in a study of T cell responses to AZD1222 COVID-19 vaccine. The repertoire was sequenced with immunoSEQ multiplex PCR; TCRdb's copy has only in-frame clones and lacks some. The repertoire consists of fewer than 200,000 clones, with 70% to 90% occurring once and the leading ten covering approximately 4.2%. The sample in question was peripheral blood, obtained 28 days after the second dose of the MenACWY control vaccine. These receptors were obtained from an adult who received the MenACWY meningococcal vaccine as a control.

V gene TRBV19 combines with J gene TRBJ2-5, with unresolved D. With 5 bases removed from V and 11 bases from J, the gap between germline ends came to 18 bases. Germline CDR1 and CDR2: LNHDA and SQIVND (reference sequence). The CDR3 length is 13 residues. The CDR3 is CASSLTPAADQYF. CDR3 in DNA: TGTGCCAGTAGTCTCACACCTGCGGCAGATCAGTACTTC.

This sequence joins TRBV25-1 and TRBJ1-2; TRBD1 matches 7 bases. After removal of 2 bases from V and 1 base from J, the junction contained 13 bases not matched to a gene. CDR3 size: 18 residues. Germline assignment: CDR1 MGHDK and CDR2 SYGVNS. The CDR3 reads CASSELYGGTADNYGYTF. CDR3 bases: TGTGCCAGCAGTGAACTCTACGGGGGGACAGCTGATAACTATGGCTACACCTTC.

V and J are TRBV4-1 and TRBJ1-1; no definite D call. Germline CDR1 reads MGHRA; CDR2 reads YSYEKL. V lost 1 base and J lost 4, with 13 bases in between. The CDR3 totals 15 residues. In nucleotides, the CDR3 is TGCGCCAGCAGCCAAGGGGCCCTGGGTGGCACTGAAGCTTTCTTT. This translates into CASSQGALGGTEAFF.

This sequence joins TRBV7-2 and TRBJ2-3; unclear D gene. Germline CDR1 SGHTA, CDR2 FQGNSA. The CDR3 runs 14 residues. V lost 3 bases to trimming and J lost 4 bases, with 11 bases between them. The CDR3 nucleotides are TGTGCCAGCAGCTTGGGGTACAGAGCAGATACGCAGTATTTT. Residues: CASSLGYRADTQYF.

This clone was detected a few times. In DNA form, the CDR3 reads TGTGCCAGTAGTCTGCGTTCCGGGTACGAGCAGTACTTC. Translating it yields CASSLRSGYEQYF. The gene calls are TRBV19 and TRBJ2-7; D remains unclear. The V gene lost 5 bases and the J gene lost 4 bases, with 12 bases spanning the gap. Germline V CDR1 and CDR2: LNHDA, SQIVND (reference sequence). This CDR3 spans 13 amino acids. Full variable domain (missing parts from reference TRBV19 and TRBJ2-7): DGGITQSPKYLFRKEGQNVTLSCEQNLNHDAMYWYRQDPGQGLRLIYYSQIVNDFQKGDIAEGYSVSREKKESFPLTVTSAQKNPTAFYLCASSLRSGYEQYFGPGTRLTVT.

DNA for the CDR3: TGTGCCACCAGCAGAGGGACCGCGGGGGAGAACATTCAGTACTTC. Its translation is CATSRGTAGENIQYF. This chain joins TRBV15 and TRBJ2-4; 7 bases agree with TRBD2. Germline CDR1 LNHNV, CDR2 YYDKDF (reference sequence). The CDR3 covers 15 residues. The ends lost 1 base at V and 7 bases at J; junction bases unmatched: 7.

This chain links TRBV27 with TRBJ2-3; TRBD2 agrees at 8 bases. The CDR3 loop spans 15 amino acids. Unmatched junction bases numbered 3, after V lost 2 bases and J lost 2 bases. Germline loops: CDR1 MNHEY, CDR2 SMNVEV (reference sequence). Written as DNA, the CDR3 is TGTGCCAGCAGTTTAGGTAGCGGGAACACAGATACGCAGTATTTT. Its translation: CASSLGSGNTDTQYF.

This clone was detected only once. The rearrangement links TRBV9 to TRBJ2-3; D is unclear. V was pared by 9 bases and J by 6 bases, with 8 bases between. There are 10 residues in the CDR3. The V gene's germline CDR1 is SGDLS and CDR2 YYNGEE. CDR3 coding DNA: TGTGCCATCTATAACGATACGCAGTATTTT. Translated: CAIYNDTQYF.

V and J are TRBV10-3 and TRBJ1-1; no clear D gene. CDR3 length equals 14 residues. Germline CDR1 is ENHRY and CDR2 is SYGVKD. With 3 bases removed from V and 7 bases from J, the gap between germline ends came to 15 bases. The CDR3 is CAISDPEGHDEAFF. The DNA for the CDR3 is TGTGCCATCAGTGACCCCGAAGGGCACGATGAAGCTTTCTTT.

The table lists this clone with a count of one. This rearrangement joins TRBV15 to TRBJ1-3; D is unresolved. The germline V gene encodes CDR1 LNHNV and CDR2 YYDKDF (reference sequence). The V and J ends lost 0 bases and 4 bases respectively, with 10 bases between them. The length of the CDR3 is 15 residues. The CDR3 is CATSRDVGFGNTIYF. CDR3 DNA sequence: TGTGCCACCAGCAGAGATGTAGGGTTCGGAAACACCATATATTTT.

This clone was observed a few times. The rearrangement joins TRBV2 to TRBJ1-1; D not certain. There are 14 residues in the CDR3. Trimming stripped 0 bases from V and 5 bases from J, with 10 bases between. In germline, CDR1 is SNHLY, CDR2 FYNNEI. The CDR3 coding sequence is TGTGCCAGCAGTGAAGCCGGAGGGCGGACTGAAGCTTTCTTT. It codes for CASSEAGGRTEAFF.

This clone was observed once. V is TRBV5-1 and J is TRBJ1-4, with 7 bases that match TRBD1. CDR1 is SGHRS and CDR2 is YFSETQ in the germline V gene. The CDR3 is 15 residues long. V shed 4 bases and J 5 bases; nucleotides not matched to a gene: 8. CDR3 in amino acids: CASSLSGTENEKLFF. Here the CDR3 DNA reads TGCGCCAGCAGCCTGTCCGGGACAGAGAATGAAAAACTGTTTTTT.

There are a few counts of this clone. The chain uses TRBV5-1 and TRBJ1-2; 9 bases match TRBD1. The germline gives CDR1 SGHRS, CDR2 YFSETQ. The CDR3 sequence is 16 residues long. Trimming took 9 bases from V and 3 from J; bases not matched to a gene: 15. CDR3 bases: TGCGCCACCTATGACATACCGGGACAGGGTCACTATGGCTACACCTTC. Protein sequence: CATYDIPGQGHYGYTF.

The chain recombines TRBV6-2 or TRBV6-3 with TRBJ1-5; D is possibly TRBD1 (5 bases). The CDR3 sequence is 14 residues long. Germline-derived CDR1 and CDR2 are MNHEY and SVGEGT. The V gene lost 6 bases and the J gene lost 7 bases, with 16 bases spanning the gap. CDR3 sequence (DNA): TGTGCCAGCAGCGTTAGGTCAGGGCACCAGCCCCAGCATTTT. It yields the protein CASSVRSGHQPQHF.

V and J are TRBV6-5 and TRBJ2-4; 9 bases map to TRBD1. CDR1 and CDR2 (germline): MNHEY, SVGAGI. Trimming took 9 bases from V and 9 from J; bases not matched to a gene: 12. The CDR3 length is 14 residues. The CDR3 spells CASFTGGVGVIQYF. The CDR3 DNA reads TGTGCCAGTTTTACAGGGGGCGTGGGTGTCATTCAGTACTTC.

The chain employs TRBV27 and TRBJ1-2, with 9 bases that match TRBD1. The CDR3 extends over 16 amino acids. Germline trimming cut 4 bases from V and 2 bases from J; bases unmatched to any gene: 8. Germline-derived CDR1 and CDR2 are MNHEY and SMNVEV (reference sequence). CDR3 DNA: TGTGCCAGCAGTTCCGGGACAGGGCTAACGAACTATGGCTACACCTTC. This sequence encodes CASSSGTGLTNYGYTF.

This rearrangement joins TRBV27 to TRBJ2-5; the D gene is possibly TRBD2 (6 bases). This CDR3 is built from 14 residues. CDR1 and CDR2 (germline): MNHEY, SMNVEV (reference sequence). Trimming stripped 6 bases from V and 5 bases from J, with 16 bases between. The CDR3 DNA reads as TGTGCCAGCAGAATAGGACCGGCGGGGGAGACCCAGTACTTC. As protein: CASRIGPAGETQYF.

V usage is TRBV15 and J usage is TRBJ2-5, with TRBD1 matching over 7 bases. The V gene's germline CDR1 is LNHNV and CDR2 YYDKDF (reference sequence). The CDR3 covers 15 residues. V lost 5 bases to trimming and J lost 2 bases; unmatched junction nucleotides: 8. The CDR3 DNA sequence: TGTGCCACCAGCGCAAGTCCGGGACAGCAAGAGACCCAGTACTTC. It yields the protein CATSASPGQQETQYF.

The chain couples TRBV10-3 to TRBJ1-3; 8 bases fit TRBD1. CDR3 length: 16 amino acids. Germline CDR1 reads ENHRY; CDR2 reads SYGVKD. Trimming removed 0 bases from V and 4 bases from J; junction bases left unmatched: 5. Written as DNA, the CDR3 is TGTGCCATCAGTGAGTCCCCGACAGGGGTAGGAAACACCATATATTTT. This codes for CAISESPTGVGNTIYF.

This clone appeared once. The chain links TRBV5-5 to TRBJ2-7, with 8 bases fitting TRBD1. J lost 2 bases, V lost 0 bases, and 4 bases had no gene match. The germline V gene has CDR1 SGHKS and CDR2 YYEKEE (reference sequence). The CDR3 runs to 15 residues. The CDR3 protein is CASSLGQGYPYEQYF. In DNA form, the CDR3 reads TGTGCCAGCAGCTTGGGACAGGGGTACCCCTACGAGCAGTACTTC.

The chain joins TRBV3-1 (or the pseudogene TRBV3-2) to TRBJ2-3; D remains unclear. CDR1 is LGHDT and CDR2 is YNNKEL in the germline V gene (reference sequence). Trimming took off 3 bases at V and 5 bases at J, with 18 bases between the two ends. The CDR3 is 16 residues long. The CDR3 nucleotides read TGTGCCAGCAGCCAGAGAGCAGTGGGTGAGCTAGATACGCAGTATTTT. Its protein is CASSQRAVGELDTQYF.

V usage is TRBV6-5 and J usage is TRBJ1-4, with D possibly TRBD1 on 6 matching bases. With 11 bases removed from V and 0 bases from J, the gap between germline ends came to 10 bases. This CDR3 comprises 13 residues. Germline loops: CDR1 MNHEY, CDR2 SVGAGI. The CDR3 loop is CAGGSATNEKLFF. In nucleotides, the CDR3 is TGTGCCGGGGGCTCCGCAACTAATGAAAAACTGTTTTTT.

This clone was recorded once. V is TRBV5-4 and J is TRBJ1-5, with D possibly matching TRBD1 (5 bases). There are 14 residues in the CDR3. Germline loops: CDR1 SGHNT, CDR2 YYREEE (reference sequence). Trimming took 2 bases from V and 1 from J, leaving 7 bases between them. CDR3 region: CASSFAGSNQPQHF. CDR3 nucleotide sequence: TGTGCCAGCAGCTTCGCAGGGAGCAATCAGCCCCAGCATTTT. Supplemented by reference TRBV5-4 and TRBJ1-5, the full variable domain reads ETGVTQSPTHLIKTRGQQVTLRCSSQSGHNTVSWYQQALGQGPQFIFQYYREEENGRGNFPPRFSGLQFPNYSSELNVNALELDDSALYLCASSFAGSNQPQHFGDGTRLSIL.

The chain couples TRBV6-5 to TRBJ1-1; D is perhaps TRBD1 (5 bases). CDR1 is MNHEY and CDR2 is SVGAGI in the germline V gene. V was pared by 6 bases and J by 0 bases, with 8 bases between. This CDR3 contains 13 residues. The CDR3 DNA follows: TGTGCCAGCAGCCGGACACTGAACACTGAAGCTTTCTTT. It translates to CASSRTLNTEAFF.

The J gene is TRBJ2-2, the V gene TRBV19, with no clear D. There are 12 residues in the CDR3. Germline CDR1 and CDR2: LNHDA and SQIVND (reference sequence). V was shortened by 6 bases and J by 6 bases, with 8 bases between the two germline ends. The chain's CDR3 is CASRTVPGELFF. Here the CDR3 DNA reads TGTGCCAGTAGAACGGTCCCCGGGGAGCTGTTTTTT.

In its sample, this clone was seen once. The rearrangement uses TRBV6-4 and TRBJ1-1; TRBD1 matches 8 bases. Losses at the gene ends were 5 bases for V and 9 bases for J; bases not matched to a gene: 8. The CDR3 spans 13 residues. Per germline, CDR1 MRHNA and CDR2 SNTAGT. This CDR3 is CASSSGQGLQAFF. CDR3 sequence (DNA): TGTGCCAGCAGTTCTGGACAGGGCCTTCAAGCTTTCTTT.